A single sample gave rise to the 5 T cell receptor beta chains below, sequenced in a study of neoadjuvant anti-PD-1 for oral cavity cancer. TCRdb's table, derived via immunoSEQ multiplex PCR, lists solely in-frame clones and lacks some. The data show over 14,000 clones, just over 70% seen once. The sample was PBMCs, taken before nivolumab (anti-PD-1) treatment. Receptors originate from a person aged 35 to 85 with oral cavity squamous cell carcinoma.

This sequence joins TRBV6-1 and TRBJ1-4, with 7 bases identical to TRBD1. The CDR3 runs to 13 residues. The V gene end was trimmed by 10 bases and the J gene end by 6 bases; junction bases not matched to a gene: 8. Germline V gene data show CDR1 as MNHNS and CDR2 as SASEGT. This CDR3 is CAIRRDRHEKLFF. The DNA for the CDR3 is TGTGCCATACGCCGGGACAGACATGAAAAACTGTTTTTT.

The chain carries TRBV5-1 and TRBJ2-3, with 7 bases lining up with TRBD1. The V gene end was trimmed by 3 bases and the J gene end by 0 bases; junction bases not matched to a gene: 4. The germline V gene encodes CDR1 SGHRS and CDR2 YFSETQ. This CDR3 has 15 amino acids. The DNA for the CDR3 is TGCGCCAGCAGCTCCGGGACAGCTAGCACAGATACGCAGTATTTT. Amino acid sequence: CASSSGTASTDTQYF. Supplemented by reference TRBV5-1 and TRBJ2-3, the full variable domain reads KAGVTQTPRYLIKTRGQQVTLSCSPISGHRSVSWYQQTPGQGLQFLFEYFSETQRNKGNFPGRFSGRQFSNSRSEMNVSTLELGDSALYLCASSSGTASTDTQYFGPGTRLTVL.

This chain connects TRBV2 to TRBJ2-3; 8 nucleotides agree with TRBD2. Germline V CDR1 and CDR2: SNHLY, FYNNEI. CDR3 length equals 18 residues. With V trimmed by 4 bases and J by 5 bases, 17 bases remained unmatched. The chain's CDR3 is CASSVSSRRGAWGDTQYF. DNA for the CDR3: TGTGCCAGCAGTGTTTCGTCTCGGCGGGGGGCCTGGGGAGATACGCAGTATTTT.

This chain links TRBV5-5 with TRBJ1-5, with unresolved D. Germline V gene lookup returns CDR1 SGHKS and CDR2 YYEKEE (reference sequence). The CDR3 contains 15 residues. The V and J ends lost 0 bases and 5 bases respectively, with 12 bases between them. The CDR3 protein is CASSLAPTAYQPQHF. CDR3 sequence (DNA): TGTGCCAGCAGCTTGGCCCCTACAGCTTATCAGCCCCAGCATTTT.

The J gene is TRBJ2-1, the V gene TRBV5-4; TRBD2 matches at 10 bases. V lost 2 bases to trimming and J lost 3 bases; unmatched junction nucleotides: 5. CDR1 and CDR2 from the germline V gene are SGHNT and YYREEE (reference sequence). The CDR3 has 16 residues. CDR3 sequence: CASSFGGTSVYNEQFF. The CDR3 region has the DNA TGTGCCAGCAGCTTTGGGGGGACTAGCGTCTACAATGAGCAGTTCTTC. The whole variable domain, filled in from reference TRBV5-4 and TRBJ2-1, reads ETGVTQSPTHLIKTRGQQVTLRCSSQSGHNTVSWYQQALGQGPQFIFQYYREEENGRGNFPPRFSGLQFPNYSSELNVNALELDDSALYLCASSFGGTSVYNEQFFGPGTRLTVL.